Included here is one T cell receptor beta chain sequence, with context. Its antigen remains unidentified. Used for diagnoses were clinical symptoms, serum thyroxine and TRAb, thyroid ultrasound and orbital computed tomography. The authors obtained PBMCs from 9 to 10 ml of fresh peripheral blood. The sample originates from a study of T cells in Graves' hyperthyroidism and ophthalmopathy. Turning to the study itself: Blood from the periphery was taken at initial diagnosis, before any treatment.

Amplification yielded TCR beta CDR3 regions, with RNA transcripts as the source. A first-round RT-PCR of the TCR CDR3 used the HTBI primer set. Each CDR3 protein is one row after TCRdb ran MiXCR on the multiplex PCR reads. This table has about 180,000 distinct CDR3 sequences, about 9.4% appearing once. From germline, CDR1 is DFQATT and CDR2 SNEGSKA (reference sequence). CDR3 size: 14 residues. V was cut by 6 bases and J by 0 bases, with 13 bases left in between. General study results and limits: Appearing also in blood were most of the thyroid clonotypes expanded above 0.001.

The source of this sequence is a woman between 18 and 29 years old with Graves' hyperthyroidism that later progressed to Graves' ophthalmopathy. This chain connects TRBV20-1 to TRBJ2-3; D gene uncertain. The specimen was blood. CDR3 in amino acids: CSAIQKPSTDTQYF. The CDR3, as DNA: TGCAGTGCCATACAGAAGCCTAGCACAGATACGCAGTATTTT.